These 27 T cell receptor beta chains came from one sample sequenced in a study of neurological immune-mediated disorders. TCRdb called the 5' RACE reads again in MiXCR, with one record for every CDR3 protein. In the table there are about 21,000 distinct CDR3 sequences, approximately 6.2% of which are singletons. Sequenced input: CD8+ T cells from blood. These TCRs come from a man aged 18 to 35 in good health.

This clonotype was counted ten times or more. CDR3 DNA sequence: TGTGCCAGCAGCTTAGTCGGGGGTACATGGGCTACTGAAGCTTTCTTT. It specifies CASSLVGGTWATEAFF. J is TRBJ1-1 and V is TRBV7-8; possible D gene TRBD1, 5 bases. Trimming shortened V by 1 base and J by 5 bases, and 17 bases separated the two germline ends. CDR1 is SGHVS and CDR2 is FQNEAQ in the germline V gene. This CDR3 is 16 amino acids long.

This clonotype was seen repeatedly, ten times or more. The CDR3 protein is CASSSRGYAEAFF. DNA of the CDR3: TGTGCCAGCAGCTCCCGGGGGTACGCTGAAGCTTTCTTT. J is TRBJ1-1 and V is TRBV21-1; the table's D call, TRBD1, has no DNA check behind it. TRBV21-1 is marked as a pseudogene. The CDR3 length is 13 residues.

This clonotype was seen many times. The chain is built from TRBV14 and TRBJ2-5, with D unclear. The CDR3 runs 15 residues. Germline V CDR1 and CDR2: SGHDN, FVKESK. V lost 4 bases, J lost 4 bases, and 16 bases lay in between. The CDR3 sequence: CASSLPDVGPETQYF. The CDR3 DNA is TGTGCCAGCAGCCTCCCAGACGTCGGTCCAGAGACCCAGTACTTC. The full variable domain, with the rest looked up from reference TRBV14 and TRBJ2-5, is EAGVTQFPSHSVIEKGQTVTLRCDPISGHDNLYWYRRVMGKEIKFLLHFVKESKQDESGMPNNRFLAERTGGTYSTLKVQPAELEDSGVYFCASSLPDVGPETQYFGPGTRLLVL.

This clonotype was detected ten times or more. This rearrangement joins TRBV20-1 to TRBJ1-2; no definite D call. Germline CDR1 and CDR2: DFQATT and SNEGSKA (reference sequence). V lost 1 base and J 1 base, leaving 7 bases between the germline ends. The length of the CDR3 is 13 residues. The CDR3 loop is CSARGLVNYGYTF. In nucleotides, the CDR3 is TGCAGTGCTAGAGGCTTGGTTAACTATGGCTACACCTTC.

The chain uses TRBV2 and TRBJ1-2, with D maybe TRBD1 (5 bases). Trimming shortened V by 7 bases and J by 7 bases, and 13 bases separated the two germline ends. CDR1 and CDR2 (germline): SNHLY, FYNNEI. CDR3 length equals 12 residues. The CDR3 protein is CASMTGASGYTF. The DNA for the CDR3 is TGTGCCAGCATGACCGGGGCAAGTGGCTACACCTTC.

This clonotype was counted at least ten times. The chain joins TRBV4-3 to TRBJ2-7, with 9 bases identical to TRBD1. V shed 0 bases and J 2 bases; nucleotides not matched to a gene: 8. The CDR3 is 17 amino acids. Germline lookup yields CDR1 LGHNA and CDR2 YSLEER. For the CDR3, the DNA is TGCGCCAGCAGCCAAGATTTGGTTCGGGACAGGGCCTACGAGCAGTACTTC. Its protein is CASSQDLVRDRAYEQYF.

This clonotype was seen at least ten times. The chain couples TRBV12-3 or TRBV12-4 to TRBJ2-4; no clear D. There are 14 residues in the CDR3. The V end lost 0 bases, the J end lost 8 bases, and 11 bases lay between the germline ends. DNA for the CDR3: TGTGCCAGCAGTTTAGCGAGTGAGTCCGACATTCAGTACTTC. Translation gives CASSLASESDIQYF.

The sample holds many counts of this clonotype. The V and J genes are TRBV6-4 and TRBJ2-3; 9 bases map to TRBD2. CDR1 and CDR2 from the germline V gene are MRHNA and SNTAGT. Germline trimming cut 0 bases from V and 2 bases from J; bases unmatched to any gene: 3. The CDR3 is made up of 16 amino acids. The CDR3 DNA reads as TGTGCCAGCAGTGACTCTGCGGGGGGGCCCACAGATACGCAGTATTTT. It is translated as CASSDSAGGPTDTQYF.

In its sample, this clonotype was seen many times. J is TRBJ2-7 and V is TRBV20-1; D might be TRBD2 (6 bases). CDR1 is DFQATT, CDR2 SNEGSKA, per germline (reference sequence). V lost 6 bases and J 2 bases, leaving 14 bases between the germline ends. The CDR3 contains 13 residues. The CDR3 loop is CSASYGGPYEQYF. CDR3 nucleotide sequence: TGCAGTGCAAGCTACGGGGGACCCTACGAGCAGTACTTC.

In this sample, this clonotype turned up many times. The CDR3 sequence is CASSSGLRAYEQYF. The CDR3 nucleotides read TGTGCCAGCAGCTCGGGACTCCGAGCCTACGAGCAGTACTTC. The gene calls are TRBV7-9 and TRBJ2-7; weak D call: TRBD2 (6 bases). Germline V gene data show CDR1 as SEHNR and CDR2 as FQNEAQ (reference sequence). V dropped 4 bases and J dropped 2 bases, with 12 bases sitting between them. CDR3 length equals 14 residues.

This clonotype was recorded a few times. V is TRBV19 and J is TRBJ1-5; D might be TRBD1 (5 bases). This CDR3 is 12 amino acids long. CDR1 and CDR2 from the germline V gene are LNHDA and SQIVND (reference sequence). V lost 8 bases, J lost 2 bases, and 7 bases lay in between. CDR3 protein: CASEQGNQPQHF. DNA for the CDR3: TGTGCCAGTGAACAGGGCAATCAGCCCCAGCATTTT.

Many counts were recorded for this clonotype. The genes are TRBV9 and TRBJ2-1; TRBD2 aligns across 8 bases. The CDR3 covers 15 residues. The J segment lost 2 bases and the V segment lost 0 bases, leaving 1 base of the junction unmatched. Germline values: CDR1 SGDLS, CDR2 YYNGEE. CDR3 sequence reads: CASSVEAGAYNEQFF. The CDR3 DNA sequence: TGTGCCAGCAGCGTAGAAGCGGGGGCCTACAATGAGCAGTTCTTC.

The table lists this clonotype with many counts. This chain uses TRBV24-1 with TRBJ2-2; D is unclear. The CDR3 runs to 15 residues. Germline CDR1 KGHDR, CDR2 SFDVKD. V gave up 3 bases and J gave up 9 bases, with 16 bases separating them. CDR3 sequence: CATSDPLDGWRELFF. The CDR3 coding sequence is TGTGCCACCAGTGATCCCCTCGACGGATGGAGGGAGCTGTTTTTT.

This clonotype was counted many times. The V gene is TRBV11-2, the J gene TRBJ2-7; no firm D call. CDR3 size: 12 residues. Germline-derived CDR1 and CDR2 are SGHAT and FQNNGV. Trimming took off 3 bases at V and 5 bases at J, with 8 bases between the two ends. Here the CDR3 DNA reads TGTGCCAGCAGCTTGGTCGGCCACGAGCAGTACTTC. Amino acids: CASSLVGHEQYF.

This clonotype has a count of ten or more. This chain joins TRBV7-9 and TRBJ1-6; D remains unclear. From germline, CDR1 is SEHNR and CDR2 FQNEAQ (reference sequence). CDR3 length equals 17 residues. The V and J ends lost 2 bases and 0 bases respectively, with 11 bases between them. The chain's CDR3 is CASSLRHPSSYNSPLHF. DNA of the CDR3: TGTGCCAGCAGCTTAAGGCATCCGAGCTCCTATAATTCACCCCTCCACTTT.

There are many counts of this clonotype. The chain recombines TRBV6-2 or TRBV6-3 with TRBJ2-3; 11 bases map to TRBD2. The V gene end was trimmed by 5 bases and the J gene end by 1 base; junction bases not matched to a gene: 5. Germline V gene sequence: CDR1 MNHEY, CDR2 SVGEGT. The CDR3 contains 16 residues. CDR3 in amino acids: CASSQTSGARTDTQYF. The CDR3 nucleotides read TGTGCCAGCAGTCAGACTAGCGGGGCCCGCACAGATACGCAGTATTTT.

This clonotype came up many times. The chain recombines TRBV7-8 with TRBJ2-5; no reliable D call. V was trimmed by 5 bases and J by 2 bases, leaving 15 bases between them. The CDR3 has 15 residues. The germline gives CDR1 SGHVS, CDR2 FQNEAQ. CDR3: CASSPGLQLQETQYF. The DNA of the CDR3 is TGTGCCAGCAGCCCCGGGCTACAGCTACAAGAGACCCAGTACTTC.

This clonotype was counted many times. The gene calls are TRBV10-3 and TRBJ2-7; maybe TRBD2 (6 bases). V lost 5 bases and J 1 base, leaving 12 bases between the germline ends. CDR1 is ENHRY and CDR2 is SYGVKD in the germline V gene. This CDR3 region has 14 residues. CDR3 loop: CAISSLARSYEQYF. In DNA, the CDR3 is TGTGCCATCAGTTCCCTAGCGCGTTCCTACGAGCAGTACTTC.

In this sample, this clonotype turned up many times. The rearrangement links TRBV7-9 to TRBJ1-1; the match to TRBD1 covers 9 bases. V lost 4 bases, J lost 4 bases, and 7 bases stayed unmatched. The CDR3 loop spans 15 amino acids. Germline values: CDR1 SEHNR, CDR2 FQNEAQ (reference sequence). This CDR3 is CASSSRDRATTEAFF. The CDR3 region has the DNA TGTGCCAGCAGCTCCAGGGACAGGGCAACCACTGAAGCTTTCTTT.

This clonotype was seen at least ten times. The chain joins TRBV7-6 to TRBJ1-2; D possibly corresponds to TRBD1 (5 bases). Per the germline V gene, CDR1 is SGHVS and CDR2 is FNYEAQ. The length of the CDR3 is 16 residues. Trimming cost V 1 base and J 7 bases, with 19 bases left between them. The DNA for the CDR3 is TGTGCCAGCAGCTTAGTTGGGGGACCCTCGGGAAGTGGCTACACCTTC. This gives the protein CASSLVGGPSGSGYTF.

In this sample, this clonotype turned up many times. The chain employs TRBV29-1 and TRBJ2-1; no definite D call. In germline, CDR1 is SQVTM, CDR2 ANQGSEA. CDR3 length: 13 amino acids. V shed 1 base and J shed 7 bases, with 11 bases lying between them. CDR3 residues: CSVEVVRKNEQFF. The CDR3 DNA is TGCAGCGTTGAAGTTGTTAGGAAGAATGAGCAGTTCTTC.

The sample holds many counts of this clonotype. This chain uses TRBV9 with TRBJ2-5; D perhaps matches TRBD2 (6 bases). The CDR3 has 15 residues. Trimming left V 0 bases short and J 0 bases short, with 9 bases between. Looked up from germline, CDR1 is SGDLS and CDR2 is YYNGEE. The CDR3 region is CASSVARTNQETQYF. For the CDR3, the DNA is TGTGCCAGCAGCGTAGCTAGGACTAACCAAGAGACCCAGTACTTC.

Many counts were recorded for this clonotype. The chain uses TRBV18 and TRBJ1-1; D is ambiguous. CDR3 length: 12 amino acids. Trimming removed 3 bases at V and 8 bases at J, with 10 bases between. CDR1 is KGHSH and CDR2 is LQKENI in the germline V gene. CDR3 loop: CASSPPFDEAFF. The DNA of the CDR3 is TGTGCCAGCTCACCCCCATTCGACGAAGCTTTCTTT.

This clonotype was detected many times. The V and J genes are TRBV5-1 and TRBJ2-1; 7 bases map to TRBD1. CDR3 length equals 18 residues. The germline V gene has CDR1 SGHRS and CDR2 YFSETQ. With V trimmed by 4 bases and J by 0 bases, 13 bases remained unmatched. CDR3 sequence (DNA): TGCGCCAGCAGCAACCGGGACAGTTTATTGGTCTCCTACAATGAGCAGTTCTTC. It specifies CASSNRDSLLVSYNEQFF.

This clonotype was found many times. The V gene is TRBV7-9, the J gene TRBJ2-7; 9 bases line up with TRBD1. The germline V gene has CDR1 SEHNR and CDR2 FQNEAQ (reference sequence). The CDR3 runs 14 residues. V was pared by 8 bases and J by 0 bases, with 5 bases of the junction left unmatched. The CDR3 region has the DNA TGTGCCAGCTCAGGGACAGGGAGCTCCTACGAGCAGTACTTC. Its translation: CASSGTGSSYEQYF.

This clonotype came up many times. J is TRBJ2-1 and V is TRBV6-5, with D maybe TRBD1 (6 bases). This CDR3 spans 15 amino acids. CDR1 and CDR2 from the germline V gene are MNHEY and SVGAGI. The V end was cut by 2 bases, the J end by 0 bases, with 8 bases between. Written as DNA, the CDR3 is TGTGCCAGCAGTTACCGGGACAACTCCTACAATGAGCAGTTCTTC. Protein product: CASSYRDNSYNEQFF.

This clonotype occurred many times. This chain links TRBV9 with TRBJ2-1; 7 bases are a match to TRBD2. There are 17 residues in the CDR3. V was clipped by 4 bases and J by 7 bases; unmatched bases: 17. Germline loops: CDR1 SGDLS, CDR2 YYNGEE. The CDR3 nucleotides are TGTGCCAGCAGCCCCCGACCGGGACTATACTCTCCGAATGAGCAGTTCTTC. Encoded protein: CASSPRPGLYSPNEQFF.